The clone carrying this T cell receptor (beta chain) was found many times. Antigen unknown. A far larger clone is one base from this, pointing to a likely read error. Here the gene names and germline are mouse. With the read ending 4 residues before the CDR3 end, the germline J gene is used to fill in that end. This entry belongs to a study of CD8+ T cells in alopecia areata. Background on the study: Grafting placed skin from roughly 6-13-month-old C3H/HeJ donors with spontaneous alopecia onto roughly 7-10-week-old female C3H/HeJ mice.

Germline CDR1 NSHNY, CDR2 SYGAGN. The CDR3 is made up of 13 amino acids. Trimming shortened V by 2 bases and J by 4 bases, and 9 bases separated the two germline ends. Study-wide results and caveats: Lesional tissue from the scalp (especially in alopecia totalis/universalis) showed higher clonality than normal scalp. Sequenced scalp T cells also include alphabeta T cells resident in normal skin.

Sequencing templates came from extracted RNA that was reverse transcribed into cDNA. Sequencing used immunoSEQ multiplex PCR; TCRdb keeps in-frame clones, though not all of them. Altogether 2,500 to 3,000 clones were found in the sample, and no singletons occur. The sample was lesional skin. The chain is built from TRBV13-1 and TRBJ1-2; D not certain. The receptor was isolated from a C3H/HeJ mouse with alopecia areata. The mouse strain carries the MHC haplotype H2-k. The CDR3 DNA, read in part, is TGTGCCAGCAGTGACAGCGGTAGCTCC. Encoded protein: CASSDSGSS. The full CDR3 reads CASSDSGSSDYTF.